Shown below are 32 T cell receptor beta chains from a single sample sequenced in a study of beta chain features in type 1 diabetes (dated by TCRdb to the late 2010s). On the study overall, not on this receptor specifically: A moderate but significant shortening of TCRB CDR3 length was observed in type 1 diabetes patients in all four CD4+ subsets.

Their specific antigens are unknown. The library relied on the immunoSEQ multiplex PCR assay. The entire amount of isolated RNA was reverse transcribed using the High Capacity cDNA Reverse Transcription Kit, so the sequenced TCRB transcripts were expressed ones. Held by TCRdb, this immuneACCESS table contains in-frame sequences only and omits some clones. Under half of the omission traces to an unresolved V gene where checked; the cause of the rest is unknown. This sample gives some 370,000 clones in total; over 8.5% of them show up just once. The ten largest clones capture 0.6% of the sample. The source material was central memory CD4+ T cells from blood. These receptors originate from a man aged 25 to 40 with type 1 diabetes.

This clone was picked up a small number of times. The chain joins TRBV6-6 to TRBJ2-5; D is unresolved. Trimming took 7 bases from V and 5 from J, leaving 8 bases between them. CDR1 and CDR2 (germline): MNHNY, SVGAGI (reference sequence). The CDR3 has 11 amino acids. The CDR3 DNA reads TGTGCCAGCACCCGACGGGAGACCCAGTACTTC. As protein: CASTRRETQYF.

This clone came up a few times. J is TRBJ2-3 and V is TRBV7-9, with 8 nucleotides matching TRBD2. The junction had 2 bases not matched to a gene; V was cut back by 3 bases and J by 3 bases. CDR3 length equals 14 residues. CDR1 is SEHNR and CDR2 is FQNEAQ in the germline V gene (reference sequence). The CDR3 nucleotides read TGTGCCAGCAGCTTGAGACTAGCGACAGATACGCAGTATTTT. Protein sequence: CASSLRLATDTQYF.

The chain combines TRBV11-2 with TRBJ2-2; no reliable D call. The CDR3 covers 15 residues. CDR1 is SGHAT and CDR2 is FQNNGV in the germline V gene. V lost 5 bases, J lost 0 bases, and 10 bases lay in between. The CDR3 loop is CASSRSGTNTGELFF. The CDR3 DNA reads TGTGCCAGCAGCCGCTCGGGTACGAACACCGGGGAGCTGTTTTTT.

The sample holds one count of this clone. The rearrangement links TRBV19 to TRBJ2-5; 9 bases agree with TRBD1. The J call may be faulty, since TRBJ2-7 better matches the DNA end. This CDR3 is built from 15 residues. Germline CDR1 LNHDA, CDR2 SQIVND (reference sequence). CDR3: CASRHTGGFSYEQYF. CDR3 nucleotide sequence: TGTGCCAGTCGACACACAGGGGGCTTCTCCTACGAGCAGTACTTC.

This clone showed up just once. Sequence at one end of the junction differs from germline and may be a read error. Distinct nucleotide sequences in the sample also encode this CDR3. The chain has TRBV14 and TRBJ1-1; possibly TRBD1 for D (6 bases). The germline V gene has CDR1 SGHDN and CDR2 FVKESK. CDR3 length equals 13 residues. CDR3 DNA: TGTGCCAGCAGCCAACGTGGAAGGACAGAAGCCTTCTTT. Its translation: CASSQRGRTEAFF.

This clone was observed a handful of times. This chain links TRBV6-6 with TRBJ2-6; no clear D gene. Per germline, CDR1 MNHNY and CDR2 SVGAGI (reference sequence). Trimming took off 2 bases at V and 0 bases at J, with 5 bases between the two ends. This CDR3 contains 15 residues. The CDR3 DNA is TGTGCCAGCAGTTACGTGATCTCTGGGGCCAACGTCCTGACTTTC. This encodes CASSYVISGANVLTF.

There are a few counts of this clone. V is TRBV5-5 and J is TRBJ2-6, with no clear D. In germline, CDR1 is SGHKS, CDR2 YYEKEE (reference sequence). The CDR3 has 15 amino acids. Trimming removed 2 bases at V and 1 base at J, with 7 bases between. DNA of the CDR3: TGTGCCAGCAGCTTCCAAGTATCTGGGGCCAACGTCCTGACTTTC. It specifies CASSFQVSGANVLTF.

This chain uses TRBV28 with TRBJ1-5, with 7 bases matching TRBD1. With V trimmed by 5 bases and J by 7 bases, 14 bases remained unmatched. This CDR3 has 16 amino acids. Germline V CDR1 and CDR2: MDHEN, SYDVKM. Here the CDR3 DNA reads TGTGCCAGCAGTCCCTTATGGTCAGGGGGTCGCCAGCCCCAGCATTTT. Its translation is CASSPLWSGGRQPQHF. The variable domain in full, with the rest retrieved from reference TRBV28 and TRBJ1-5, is DVKVTQSSRYLVKRTGEKVFLECVQDMDHENMFWYRQDPGLGLRLIYFSYDVKMKEKGDIPEGYSVSREKKERFSLILESASTNQTSMYLCASSPLWSGGRQPQHFGDGTRLSIL.

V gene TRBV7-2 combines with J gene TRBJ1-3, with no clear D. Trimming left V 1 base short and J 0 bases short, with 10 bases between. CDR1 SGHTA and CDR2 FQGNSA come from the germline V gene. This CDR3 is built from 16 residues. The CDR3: CASSLVRGDSGNTIYF. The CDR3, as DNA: TGTGCCAGCAGCTTAGTGCGTGGAGACTCTGGAAACACCATATATTTT. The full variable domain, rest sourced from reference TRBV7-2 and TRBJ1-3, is GAGVSQSPSNKVTEKGKDVELRCDPISGHTALYWYRQSLGQGLEFLIYFQGNSAPDKSGLPSDRFSAERTGGSVSTLTIQRTQQEDSAVYLCASSLVRGDSGNTIYFGEGSWLTVV.

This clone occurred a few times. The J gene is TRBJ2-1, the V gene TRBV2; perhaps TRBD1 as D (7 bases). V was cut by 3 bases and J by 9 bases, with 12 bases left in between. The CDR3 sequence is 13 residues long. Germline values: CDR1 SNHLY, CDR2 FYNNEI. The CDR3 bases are TGTGCCAGCAGTGAGGAGGGGGCGGGTGAGCAGTTCTTC. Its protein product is CASSEEGAGEQFF. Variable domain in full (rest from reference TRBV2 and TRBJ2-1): EPEVTQTPSHQVTQMGQEVILRCVPISNHLYFYWYRQILGQKVEFLVSFYNNEISEKSEIFDDQFSVERPDGSNFTLKIRSTKLEDSAMYFCASSEEGAGEQFFGPGTRLTVL.

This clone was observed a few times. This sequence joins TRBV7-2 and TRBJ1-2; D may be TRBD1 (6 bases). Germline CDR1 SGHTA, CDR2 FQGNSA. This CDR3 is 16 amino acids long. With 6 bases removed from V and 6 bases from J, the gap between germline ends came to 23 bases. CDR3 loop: CASSKHGRAGADGYTF. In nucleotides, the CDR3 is TGTGCCAGCAGTAAACACGGAAGAGCGGGGGCGGATGGCTACACCTTC.

As DNA, the CDR3 is TGTGCCTGGAACCGGCCCCAACAGGGCCACTCTGGAAACACCATATATTTT. Translating gives CAWNRPQQGHSGNTIYF. The chain joins TRBV30 to TRBJ1-3, with D tentatively TRBD1 (6 bases). This CDR3 region has 17 residues. Germline assignment: CDR1 GTSNPN and CDR2 SVGIG (reference sequence). With 4 bases removed from V and 0 bases from J, the gap between germline ends came to 19 bases.

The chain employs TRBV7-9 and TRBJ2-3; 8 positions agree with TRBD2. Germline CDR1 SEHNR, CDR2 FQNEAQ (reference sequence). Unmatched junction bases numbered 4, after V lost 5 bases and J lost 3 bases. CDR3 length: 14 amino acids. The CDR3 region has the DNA TGTGCCAGCAGCGCGGGGGGAGGAACAGATACGCAGTATTTT. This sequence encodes CASSAGGGTDTQYF.

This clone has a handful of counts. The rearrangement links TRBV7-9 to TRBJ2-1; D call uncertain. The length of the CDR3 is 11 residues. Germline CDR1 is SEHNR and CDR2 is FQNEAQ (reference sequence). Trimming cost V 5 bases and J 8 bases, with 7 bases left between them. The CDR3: CASSPGYEQFF. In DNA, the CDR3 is TGTGCCAGCAGCCCAGGCTATGAGCAGTTCTTC.

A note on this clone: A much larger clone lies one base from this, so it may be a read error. Written as DNA, the CDR3 is TGTGCCAGCAGCACTTACTACGAGCAGTACTTC. It codes for CASSTYYEQYF. The V and J genes are TRBV9 and TRBJ2-7; D uncertain. This CDR3 spans 11 amino acids. The ends were cut back, 4 bases at V and 3 bases at J, with 5 bases in the middle. Germline CDR1 reads SGDLS; CDR2 reads YYNGEE.

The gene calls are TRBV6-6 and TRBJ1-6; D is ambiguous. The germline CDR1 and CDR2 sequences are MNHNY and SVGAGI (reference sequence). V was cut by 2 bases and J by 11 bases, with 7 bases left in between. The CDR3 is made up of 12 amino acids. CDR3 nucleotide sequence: TGTGCCAGCAGTTACCCGAACACACCCCTCCACTTT. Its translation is CASSYPNTPLHF.

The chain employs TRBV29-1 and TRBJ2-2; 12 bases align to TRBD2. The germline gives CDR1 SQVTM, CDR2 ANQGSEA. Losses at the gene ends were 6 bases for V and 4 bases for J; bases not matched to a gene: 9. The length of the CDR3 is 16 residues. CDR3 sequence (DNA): TGCAGCGTAACCGGGACTAGCGGGCAGGCCACCGGGGAGCTGTTTTTT. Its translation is CSVTGTSGQATGELFF.

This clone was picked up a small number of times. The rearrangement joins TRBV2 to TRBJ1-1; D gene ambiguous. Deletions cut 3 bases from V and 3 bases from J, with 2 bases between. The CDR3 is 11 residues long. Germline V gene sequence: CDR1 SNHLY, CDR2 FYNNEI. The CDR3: CASSEYTEAFF. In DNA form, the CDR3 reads TGTGCCAGCAGTGAGTACACTGAAGCTTTCTTT.

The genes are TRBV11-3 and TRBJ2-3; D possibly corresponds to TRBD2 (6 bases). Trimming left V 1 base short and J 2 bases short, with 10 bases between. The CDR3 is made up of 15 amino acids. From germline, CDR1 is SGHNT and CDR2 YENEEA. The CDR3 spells CASSLVGGLTDTQYF. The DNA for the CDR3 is TGTGCCAGCAGCTTAGTTGGGGGACTCACAGATACGCAGTATTTT.

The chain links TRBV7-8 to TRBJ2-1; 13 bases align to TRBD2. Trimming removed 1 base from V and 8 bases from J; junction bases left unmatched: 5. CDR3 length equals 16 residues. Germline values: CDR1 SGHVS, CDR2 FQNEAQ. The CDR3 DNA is TGTGCCAGCAGCTTAGGTGGACTAGCGGGAGCTGATGAGCAGTTCTTC. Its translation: CASSLGGLAGADEQFF.

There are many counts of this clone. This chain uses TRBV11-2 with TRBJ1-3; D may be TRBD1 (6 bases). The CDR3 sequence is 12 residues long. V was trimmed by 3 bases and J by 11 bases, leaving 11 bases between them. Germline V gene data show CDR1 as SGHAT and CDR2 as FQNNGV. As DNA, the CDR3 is TGTGCCAGCAGCTTCTTACAGGGAGCCATATATTTT. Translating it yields CASSFLQGAIYF.

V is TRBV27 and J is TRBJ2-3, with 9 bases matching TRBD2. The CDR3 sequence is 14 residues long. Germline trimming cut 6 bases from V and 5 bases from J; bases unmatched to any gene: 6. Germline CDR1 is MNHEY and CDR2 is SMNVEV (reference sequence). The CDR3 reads CASSLAGFEDTQYF. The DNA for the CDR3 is TGTGCCAGCAGCCTAGCGGGGTTCGAAGATACGCAGTATTTT.

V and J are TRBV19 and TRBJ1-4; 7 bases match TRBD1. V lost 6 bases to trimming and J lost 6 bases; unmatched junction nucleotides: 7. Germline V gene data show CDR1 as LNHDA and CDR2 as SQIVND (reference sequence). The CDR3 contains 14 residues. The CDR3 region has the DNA TGTGCCAGTAGCACCTGGCAGGGGGATGAAAAACTGTTTTTT. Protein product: CASSTWQGDEKLFF. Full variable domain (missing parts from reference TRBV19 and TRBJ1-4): DGGITQSPKYLFRKEGQNVTLSCEQNLNHDAMYWYRQDPGQGLRLIYYSQIVNDFQKGDIAEGYSVSREKKESFPLTVTSAQKNPTAFYLCASSTWQGDEKLFFGSGTQLSVL.

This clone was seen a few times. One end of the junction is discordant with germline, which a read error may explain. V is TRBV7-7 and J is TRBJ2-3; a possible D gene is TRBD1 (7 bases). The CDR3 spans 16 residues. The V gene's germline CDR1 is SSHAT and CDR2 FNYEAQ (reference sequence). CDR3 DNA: TGTGCTAGCAGCATAGGGACAGCCGGGGGTACAGATACGCAGTATTTT. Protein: CASSIGTAGGTDTQYF.

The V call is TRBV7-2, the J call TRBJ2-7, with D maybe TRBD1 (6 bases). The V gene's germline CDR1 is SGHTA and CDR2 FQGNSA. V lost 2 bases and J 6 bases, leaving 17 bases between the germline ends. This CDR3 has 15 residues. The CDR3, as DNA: TGTGCCAGCAGCTTAAGGGGGACGGTACGGGTCGAGCAGTACTTC. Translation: CASSLRGTVRVEQYF.

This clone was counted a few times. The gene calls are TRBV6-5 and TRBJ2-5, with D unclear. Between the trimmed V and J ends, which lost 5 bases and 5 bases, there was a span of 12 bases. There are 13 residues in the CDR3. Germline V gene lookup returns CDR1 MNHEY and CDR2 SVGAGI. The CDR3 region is CASSLRVGETQYF. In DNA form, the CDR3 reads TGTGCCAGCAGTCTTAGGGTTGGGGAGACCCAGTACTTC.

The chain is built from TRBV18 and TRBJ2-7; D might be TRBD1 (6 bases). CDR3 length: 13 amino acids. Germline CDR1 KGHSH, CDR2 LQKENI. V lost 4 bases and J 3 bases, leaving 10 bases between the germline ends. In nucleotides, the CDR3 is TGTGCCAGCTCACGGGACAATAGCTACGAGCAGTACTTC. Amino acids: CASSRDNSYEQYF.

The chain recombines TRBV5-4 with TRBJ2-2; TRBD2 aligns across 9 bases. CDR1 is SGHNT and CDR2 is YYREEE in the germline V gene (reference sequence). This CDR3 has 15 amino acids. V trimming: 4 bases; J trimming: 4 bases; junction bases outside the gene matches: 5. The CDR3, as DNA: TGTGCCAGCAGCCGTTATAGCGGGAGCACCGGGGAGCTGTTTTTT. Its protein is CASSRYSGSTGELFF.

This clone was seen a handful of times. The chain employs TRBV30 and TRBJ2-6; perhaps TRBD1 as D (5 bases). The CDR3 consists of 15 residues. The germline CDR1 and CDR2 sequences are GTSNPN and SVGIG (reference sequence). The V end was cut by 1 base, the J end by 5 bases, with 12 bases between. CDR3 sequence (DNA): TGTGCCTGGAGTGGGGAAAGGGGTTGGGCCAACGTCCTGACTTTC. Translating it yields CAWSGERGWANVLTF.

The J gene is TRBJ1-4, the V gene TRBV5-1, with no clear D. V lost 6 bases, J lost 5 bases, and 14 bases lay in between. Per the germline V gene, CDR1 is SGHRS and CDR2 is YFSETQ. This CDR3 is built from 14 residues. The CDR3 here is CASKVADHNEKLFF. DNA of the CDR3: TGCGCCAGCAAGGTCGCAGACCACAATGAAAAACTGTTTTTT.

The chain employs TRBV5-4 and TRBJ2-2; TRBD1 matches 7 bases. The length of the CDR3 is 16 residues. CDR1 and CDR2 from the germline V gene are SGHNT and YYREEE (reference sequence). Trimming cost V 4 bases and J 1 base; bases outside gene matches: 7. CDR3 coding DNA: TGTGCCAGCAGCCCCCGACAGGGACGGAACACCGGGGAGCTGTTTTTT. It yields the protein CASSPRQGRNTGELFF. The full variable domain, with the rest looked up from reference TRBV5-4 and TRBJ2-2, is ETGVTQSPTHLIKTRGQQVTLRCSSQSGHNTVSWYQQALGQGPQFIFQYYREEENGRGNFPPRFSGLQFPNYSSELNVNALELDDSALYLCASSPRQGRNTGELFFGEGSRLTVL.

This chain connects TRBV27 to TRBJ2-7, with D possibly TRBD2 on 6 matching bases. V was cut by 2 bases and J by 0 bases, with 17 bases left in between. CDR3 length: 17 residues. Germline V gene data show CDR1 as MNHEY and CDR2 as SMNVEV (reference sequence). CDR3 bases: TGTGCCAGCAGTTTAAGATATTCGGGAGAAGGCTCCTACGAGCAGTACTTC. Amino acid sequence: CASSLRYSGEGSYEQYF.